Shown below are 4 T cell receptor beta chains from a single sample sequenced in a study of blood T cell repertoires in COVID-19. Using immunoSEQ multiplex PCR, the repertoire was profiled, and TCRdb retains in-frame clones only, with some absent. The sample consists of about 480,000 clones, approximately 90% of them appearing once. Sequencing used peripheral blood. These receptors all come from a woman younger than 45 with acute or convalescent COVID-19.

This rearrangement joins TRBV28 to TRBJ2-6; 7 positions match TRBD1. The V segment lost 2 bases and the J segment 2 bases; nucleotides outside the gene matches: 6. This CDR3 has 17 amino acids. The germline CDR1 and CDR2 sequences are MDHEN and SYDVKM. The CDR3 DNA is TGTGCCAGCAGTTTAATAGGGACAGTTACTGGGGCCAACGTCCTGACTTTC. It specifies CASSLIGTVTGANVLTF.

The chain is built from TRBV7-3 and TRBJ2-6; weak D call: TRBD1 (5 bases). The V gene's germline CDR1 is SGHTA and CDR2 FQGTGA. CDR3 length equals 17 residues. Trimming pared 3 bases from V and 1 base from J, leaving 13 bases between. The CDR3 loop reads CASSFSNQGSGANVLTF. CDR3 coding DNA: TGTGCCAGCAGCTTCTCCAACCAGGGTTCTGGGGCCAACGTCCTGACTTTC. The complete variable domain, with remaining parts taken from reference TRBV7-3 and TRBJ2-6, reads GAGVSQTPSNKVTEKGKYVELRCDPISGHTALYWYRQSLGQGPEFLIYFQGTGAADDSGLPNDRFFAVRPEGSVSTLKIQRTERGDSAVYLCASSFSNQGSGANVLTFGAGSRLTVL.

The chain uses TRBV7-3 and TRBJ2-1; D is undetermined. V dropped 0 bases and J dropped 6 bases, with 9 bases sitting between them. Germline values: CDR1 SGHTA, CDR2 FQGTGA. This CDR3 contains 14 residues. The DNA for the CDR3 is TGTGCCAGCAGCTTAACTTCTCTGAGCAATGAGCAGTTCTTC. This codes for CASSLTSLSNEQFF.

The chain carries TRBV2 and TRBJ2-2, with D possibly matching TRBD2 (6 bases). The CDR3 loop spans 15 amino acids. Trimming pared 5 bases from V and 5 bases from J, leaving 15 bases between. Germline CDR1 and CDR2: SNHLY and FYNNEI. CDR3 coding DNA: TGTGCCAGCAGTCAGGAGGGGTCGGGGACCGGGGAGCTGTTTTTT. Residues: CASSQEGSGTGELFF. Combining the CDR3 with reference TRBV2 and TRBJ2-2 gives the whole variable domain EPEVTQTPSHQVTQMGQEVILRCVPISNHLYFYWYRQILGQKVEFLVSFYNNEISEKSEIFDDQFSVERPDGSNFTLKIRSTKLEDSAMYFCASSQEGSGTGELFFGEGSRLTVL.